The present T cell receptor (beta chain) was sequenced within a study of T cell repertoires in cytomegalovirus infection. Study-wide context: Based on public TCR beta signatures, there were indications of CMV infection and of a matching HLA type.

TCRdb fed the reads into MiXCR, producing one record per CDR3 protein. The sample includes about 60,000 distinct CDR3 sequences, about a fifth seen only once; the top ten take about two thirds. Concerning this clonotype itself: The antigen remains unidentified.

In germline, CDR1 is SGHVS, CDR2 FNYEAQ. Trimming removed 5 bases at V and 7 bases at J, with 12 bases between. CDR3 length: 13 residues. The sequence came from a human donor in good health (CMV status not recorded). Some clones in this sample may be carry-over from other donors' samples. The specimen comprised CD8+ T cells from cultured PBMCs, sampled from culture after CMV antigen stimulation. The rearrangement links TRBV7-6 to TRBJ2-1; maybe TRBD2 (6 bases). CDR3 amino acids: CASSPRRGNEQFF. CDR3 coding DNA: TGTGCCAGCAGCCCTCGGAGGGGTAATGAGCAGTTCTTC.